Here is one T cell receptor (beta chain) with its context. Its specificity is unknown. The data belong to a study of shared clonotypes between healthy human individuals. Germline-derived CDR1 and CDR2 are SGHNT and YYREEE (reference sequence). CDR3 length: 17 amino acids. V was cut by 4 bases and J by 0 bases, with 19 bases left in between. The naive CD8 population came from CD45RO-negative cells selected for CCR7, without terminally differentiated effector memory CD45RA+ cells. Donors comprised only Caucasian adults living in Nashville, Tennessee. Overall study results and limits: In a handful of donors, roughly 5.2% of naive CD4 clonotypes appeared in common. The rarefaction results pointed to incomplete sorted-subset sequencing despite large depth.

Assay: immunoSEQ multiplex PCR; the TCRdb copy retains only in-frame clones and omits some. Of about 800,000 clones in the sample, 96% were seen once. This sequence originates from a man aged 30-40 years in good health. The material sequenced was naive CD8+ T cells sorted from blood. The chain has TRBV5-4 and TRBJ1-1; D perhaps matches TRBD1 (6 bases). As DNA, the CDR3 is TGTGCCAGCAGCCTTGGGGGGCGGGGGAACATGAACACTGAAGCTTTCTTT. It is translated as CASSLGGRGNMNTEAFF.